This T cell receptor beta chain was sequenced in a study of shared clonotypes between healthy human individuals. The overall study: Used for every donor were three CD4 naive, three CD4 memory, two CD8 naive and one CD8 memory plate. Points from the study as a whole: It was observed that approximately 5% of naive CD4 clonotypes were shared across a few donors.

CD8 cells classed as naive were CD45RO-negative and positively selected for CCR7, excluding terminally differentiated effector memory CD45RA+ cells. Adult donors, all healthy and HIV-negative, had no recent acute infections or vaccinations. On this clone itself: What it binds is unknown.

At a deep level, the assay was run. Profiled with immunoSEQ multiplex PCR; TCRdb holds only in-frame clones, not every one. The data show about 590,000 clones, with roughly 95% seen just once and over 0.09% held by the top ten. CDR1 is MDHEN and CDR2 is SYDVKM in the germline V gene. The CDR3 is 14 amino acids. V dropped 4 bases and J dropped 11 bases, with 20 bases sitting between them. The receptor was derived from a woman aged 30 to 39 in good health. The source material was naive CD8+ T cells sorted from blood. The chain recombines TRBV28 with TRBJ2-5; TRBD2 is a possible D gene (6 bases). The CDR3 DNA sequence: TGTGCCAGCAGTTCCACCCCCGGATATCGGGAGCAGTACTTC. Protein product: CASSSTPGYREQYF.